This paragraph reports one T cell receptor beta chain. This clonotype was detected a few times. There is no known antigen for this receptor. No base quality values were provided; no much bigger clone lies one nucleotide off. The data were obtained in a study of Graves' ophthalmopathy and Graves' hyperthyroidism (dated by TCRdb to 2016 to 2019). Some background on the complete study: Stable hyperthyroidism was defined as no progression to ophthalmopathy within 18 months of follow-up. The study used TCR beta repertoire signatures to distinguish Graves' ophthalmopathy from Graves' hyperthyroidism and to predict progression to ophthalmopathy. In total, some 140 blood samples were TCR-sequenced: 43 ophthalmopathy, some 75 hyperthyroidism and some 17 hyperthyroidism-to-ophthalmopathy patients. To explore V-J signatures that distinguish ophthalmopathy from hyperthyroidism, a discovery set of 95 to 100 patients was enrolled, made up of 40 to 45 with ophthalmopathy and roughly 55 with stable hyperthyroidism. For independent validation, a separate cohort was made up of approximately 19 hyperthyroidism patients plus 17 patients who later progressed from hyperthyroidism to ophthalmopathy. T-cell repertoires of thyroid tissue and blood were compared in over five hyperthyroidism patients. Following sampling, methimazole starting at 30 mg daily was administered to hyperthyroidism patients, and high-dose intravenous methylprednisolone was administered to ophthalmopathy patients. Overall study outcomes, separate from this receptor: In validation, the model predicted ophthalmopathy progression with 70.59% sensitivity and 72% to 80% specificity; some 13 predicted patients were CT-confirmed with GO in a median of approximately 6.5 months. Ophthalmopathy was separated from stable hyperthyroidism by the 13-signature model with roughly 90% sensitivity and around 81% specificity in cross-validation and with 80%/75% in the test set. Among expanded thyroid clonotypes with frequency above 0.001, most also showed up in blood, which suggests that blood repertoires may reflect the thyroid immune response. Sample size was not predetermined statistically, and investigators were not blinded to group allocation.

Ends trimmed: V by 3 bases, J by 1 base; bases unmatched to a gene: 7. Counted from cysteine to phenylalanine, this CDR3 has 16 amino acids. Left in the record is the CDR3 DNA by itself, 48 bases read in frame from the first base. Via the germline V gene (reference sequence), CDR1 is LNHDA and CDR2 SQIVND. Hyperthyroidism patients were newly diagnosed, were aged 18 to 65 years, and had a disease duration under 2 months. Patients with other autoimmune diseases, uncontrolled infections, pregnancy or lactation were excluded. Diagnosis relied on clinical symptoms, serum thyroxine, TRAb, thyroid ultrasound and orbital computed tomography. Total RNA was extracted with Trizol reagent and quality-checked on an Agilent 2100 Bioanalyzer. TCR beta CDR3 regions were amplified from RNA transcripts for repertoire sequencing. A first-round RT-PCR used HTBI primers with the Qiagen OneStep RT-PCR kit, followed by a second-round multiplex PCR, size selection and purification. Sequencing of the libraries was carried out on an Illumina HiSeq2000 in paired-end mode with 100 bp reads. Per the original workflow: SOAPnuke was used for read processing, and reads with adapters, uncalled bases, a mean Phred below 15, or no exact constant-primer or identifier match were discarded. High-quality paired reads were merged with COPE v1.2.5. Each unique nucleotide sequence was treated as a clonotype, and MiTCR v1.1 was used to align the clonotypes to the IMGT TRB V, D and J references. Analysis was restricted to V-J combinations with a frequency above 0.0001, which covered roughly 99% of repertoires. A TCR clonal expansion and chaos score per V-J combination was defined as the ratio of F50 clonal expansion to chaos observed in the TCRdist matrix. Welch's t-statistics and random forest were used to reduce features to approximately 13 V-J combinations, which were fed into a naive Bayes classifier. The Morisita-Horn index was used to measure how similar the thyroid and blood repertoires were. Using fastp at Q25 and MiXCR, TCRdb reprocessed the public reads and kept productive beta chains. Each record represents a unique CDR3 protein, reported with the most common genes and DNA among its rows. The V and J calls were determined by TCRdb, not by the authors. The sample table lists around 1,200,000 distinct CDR3 sequences, roughly 35% of them with a count of one. 11% of the sample lies in the top ten.

This receptor was taken from an adult man with Graves' hyperthyroidism. The chain links TRBV19 with TRBJ2-3, and TRBD2 matches 7 of the central bases. Material: peripheral blood or thyroid tissue (not recorded which). At the DNA level, the sequence is TGTGCCAGTAGTATCTTAGCGGGCCAACGCACAGATACGCAGTATTTT. Its coded protein is CASSILAGQRTDTQYF.